This entry is about one T cell receptor (beta chain). This entry belongs to a study of blood T cell repertoires in COVID-19. Study as a whole: Samples of COVID-19 (acute and convalescent) were obtained from the United States, Italy and Spain. Sources were T cells, B-cell-depleted T cells, or PBMCs; the material itself was cDNA or gDNA.

Per the authors' pipeline: Amplified reference gene primers provided the basis for estimating nucleated cell counts. TCRdb's table, derived via immunoSEQ multiplex PCR, lists solely in-frame clones and lacks some. V and J calls and clone size are those listed in that table; D and trimming were worked out from the DNA. The sample records more than 90,000 clones, roughly 80% being singletons. This CDR3 region has 16 residues. The germline V gene has CDR1 SGHNT and CDR2 YYREEE (reference sequence). J was trimmed by 1 base and V by 2 bases; bases with no gene match: 4. Sequencing input: peripheral blood. The TCR originated in a man in his sixties or seventies with acute or convalescent COVID-19. The genes are TRBV5-4 and TRBJ2-5; 11 bases are shared with TRBD2. CDR3 loop: CASSFPSGRSQETQYF. In nucleotides, the CDR3 is TGTGCCAGCAGCTTCCCTAGCGGGAGGTCCCAAGAGACCCAGTACTTC.